A selection of T cell receptor beta chains follows, all from one sample in a study of monozygotic twins with inflammatory bowel disease. TCRdb re-called the 5' RACE reads; every CDR3 protein appears as one record, without DNA. The listing contains about 440,000 distinct CDR3 sequences. Sequencing used blood. Receptor source: a human donor with ulcerative colitis or Crohn's disease, or a healthy co-twin of an affected twin (not recorded which). Each CDR3 is given with its conserved first and last residue.

>TRBV5-4|16|TRBJ2-2
CASSFGQGSNTGELFF
>TRBV5-1|15|TRBJ2-3
CASSLLAGNTDTQYF
>TRBV7-2|13|TRBJ1-2
CASSRRTGGGYTF
>TRBV28|12|TRBJ2-3
CATSMSTDTQYF
>TRBV19|15|TRBJ2-5
CASRGGGPGQETQYF
>TRBV20-1|13|TRBJ2-7
CSAMGLTLYEQYF
>TRBV18|17|TRBJ2-2
CASSLQSGQGGTGELFF
>TRBV4-2|16|TRBJ2-5
CASSQDKAGVQETQYF
>TRBV7-2|13|TRBJ2-7
CASSLDRPYEQYF
>TRBV2|14|TRBJ2-3
CASKESFNTDTQYF
>TRBV12-3/TRBV12-4|15|TRBJ2-7
CASTEGVQAGYEQYF
>TRBV12-3/TRBV12-4|16|TRBJ2-1
CASSFPSNLGFNEQFF
>TRBV4-3|16|TRBJ2-3
CANSQDPHPSTDTQYF
>TRBV7-2|15|TRBJ2-1
CASSGTSGRHYEQFF
>TRBV7-8|16|TRBJ1-6
CAARQGTGDYNSPLHF
>TRBV20-1|17|TRBJ1-3
CSARDSGTGGPGNTIYF
>TRBV4-2|14|TRBJ2-5
CASSQGQGRETQYF
>TRBV7-3|14|TRBJ1-1
CASSFTGAATEAFF
>TRBV2|12|TRBJ2-7
CASKEVDYEQYF
>TRBV19|12|TRBJ1-1
CASSRGPTEAFF